The 32 T cell receptor beta chains below all came from one sample that was sequenced in a study of identical twins. TCRdb re-called the 5' RACE reads through MiXCR, storing one row per CDR3 protein. The table lists about 570,000 distinct CDR3 sequences, 7.5% to 10% of them singletons. Another study also made use of these data, one on yellow fever vaccine responses in identical twins.

The specimen was PBMCs. All receptors come from a woman aged 18 to 35 in good health.

The rearrangement links TRBV14 to TRBJ2-3; no reliable D call. The germline V and J ends were trimmed by 4 bases and 6 bases, with 14 bases remaining between them. From germline, CDR1 is SGHDN and CDR2 FVKESK. This CDR3 has 14 amino acids. CDR3 amino acids: CASSLITLGDTQYF. The CDR3 nucleotides are TGTGCCAGCAGCCTAATAACACTTGGGGATACGCAGTATTTT.

The V call is TRBV6-1, the J call TRBJ1-2, with TRBD1 matching 9 bases. Germline CDR1 is MNHNS and CDR2 is SASEGT. The V gene end was trimmed by 2 bases and the J gene end by 2 bases; junction bases not matched to a gene: 3. The CDR3 is made up of 15 amino acids. CDR3 DNA sequence: TGTGCCAGCAGTGAATGGGACAGGGTAAACTATGGCTACACCTTC. This codes for CASSEWDRVNYGYTF.

This clonotype showed up many times. The rearrangement links TRBV7-2 to TRBJ2-1; D gene uncertain. Trimming stripped 4 bases from V and 5 bases from J, with 6 bases between. In germline, CDR1 is SGHTA, CDR2 FQGNSA. The CDR3 runs 12 residues. CDR3 loop: CASSSRNNEQFF. CDR3 DNA: TGTGCCAGCAGCTCGCGGAACAATGAGCAGTTCTTC.

This clonotype was found a few times. The CDR3 DNA follows: TGCGCCAGCGGGACTAGCGGGAGCGCGAGGACCGGGGAGCTGTTTTTT. The encoded protein is CASGTSGSARTGELFF. V usage is TRBV5-1 and J usage is TRBJ2-2; TRBD2 aligns across 14 bases. The CDR3 spans 16 residues. CDR1 SGHRS and CDR2 YFSETQ come from the germline V gene. Trimming took 7 bases from V and 5 from J; bases not matched to a gene: 7.

This chain connects TRBV10-3 to TRBJ2-1, with 14 bases fitting TRBD2. Germline CDR1 is ENHRY and CDR2 is SYGVKD. This CDR3 region has 18 residues. V gave up 2 bases and J gave up 3 bases; unmatched junction bases: 6. This CDR3 is CAISETGLAGGLYNEQFF. CDR3 coding DNA: TGTGCCATCAGTGAGACCGGACTAGCGGGAGGCCTCTACAATGAGCAGTTCTTC.

The table lists this clonotype with many counts. The chain has TRBV12-3 or TRBV12-4 and TRBJ1-5; D is undetermined. V lost 5 bases, J lost 6 bases, and 14 bases lay in between. The CDR3 covers 14 residues. CDR3: CASSNVVLGQPQHF. The CDR3 nucleotides are TGTGCCAGCAGTAACGTAGTATTGGGTCAGCCCCAGCATTTT.

This chain connects TRBV29-1 to TRBJ2-7, with D possibly being TRBD1 or TRBD2 (5 bases each). The V and J ends lost 5 bases and 2 bases respectively, with 13 bases between them. Germline CDR1 is SQVTM and CDR2 is ANQGSEA. This CDR3 comprises 13 residues. The CDR3 sequence: CSVPGDAAYEQYF. The CDR3 coding sequence is TGCAGCGTTCCCGGGGACGCAGCCTACGAGCAGTACTTC.

This clonotype was found a few times. The V call is TRBV7-8, the J call TRBJ2-2; no clear D. The CDR3 extends over 16 amino acids. V was pared by 7 bases and J by 1 base, with 16 bases between. Germline assignment: CDR1 SGHVS and CDR2 FQNEAQ. The CDR3: CASTQPGGGNTGELFF. CDR3 sequence (DNA): TGTGCCAGCACCCAACCTGGTGGTGGGAACACCGGGGAGCTGTTTTTT.

This chain connects TRBV6-5 to TRBJ2-6; 9 bases line up with TRBD1. V was pared by 2 bases and J by 0 bases, with 8 bases of the junction left unmatched. In germline, CDR1 is MNHEY, CDR2 SVGAGI. The CDR3 has 19 amino acids. The CDR3 nucleotides read TGTGCCAGCAGTTACACCAGGACAGGGGTTAGCTCTGGGGCCAACGTCCTGACTTTC. It is translated as CASSYTRTGVSSGANVLTF.

In this sample, this clonotype turned up a few times. This chain joins TRBV5-5 and TRBJ2-5; D gene ambiguous. The CDR3 is 13 amino acids. Looked up from germline, CDR1 is SGHKS and CDR2 is YYEKEE (reference sequence). Trimming removed 2 bases at V and 6 bases at J, with 11 bases between. CDR3 DNA sequence: TGTGCCAGCAGCTTCGATCTAGGGCAGACCCAGTACTTC. This codes for CASSFDLGQTQYF.

This clonotype was seen ten or more times. The genes are TRBV11-1 and TRBJ1-1; 7 positions match TRBD1. There are 14 residues in the CDR3. Germline V gene lookup returns CDR1 SGHAT and CDR2 FQDESV (reference sequence). The V and J ends lost 1 base and 5 bases, in that order; junction bases with no gene match: 4. CDR3 region: CASSLGGGWTEAFF. CDR3 DNA sequence: TGTGCCAGCAGCTTAGGAGGGGGCTGGACTGAAGCTTTCTTT.

This clonotype was counted ten times or more. The V and J genes are TRBV20-1 and TRBJ2-5; TRBD1 matches at 9 bases. Germline V gene lookup returns CDR1 DFQATT and CDR2 SNEGSKA (reference sequence). The CDR3 loop spans 15 amino acids. Trimming took 5 bases from V and 4 from J; bases not matched to a gene: 11. In DNA form, the CDR3 reads TGCAGTGCTTCTAAGACAGGGGGTTACGGAGAGACCCAGTACTTC. Translated, it gives CSASKTGGYGETQYF.

This clonotype was observed at least ten times. The chain recombines TRBV12-3 or TRBV12-4 with TRBJ2-3; the match to TRBD2 covers 8 bases. CDR3 length: 17 amino acids. Germline trimming cut 6 bases from V and 8 bases from J; bases unmatched to any gene: 19. In DNA, the CDR3 is TGTGCCAGCAGGGGGGGGATAGCGGGAAGAATAACGGGTACGCAGTATTTT. Amino acids: CASRGGIAGRITGTQYF.

This clonotype has only a few counts. The chain couples TRBV5-5 to TRBJ2-5; a possible D gene is TRBD2 (5 bases). Trimming pared 0 bases from V and 4 bases from J, leaving 10 bases between. CDR1 is SGHKS, CDR2 YYEKEE, per germline (reference sequence). The CDR3 consists of 14 residues. The CDR3 bases are TGTGCCAGCAGCTTGGAATGGGAGCGAGAGACCCAGTACTTC. Translating gives CASSLEWERETQYF.

This clonotype was recorded at least ten times. The rearrangement links TRBV7-9 to TRBJ2-2, with D unclear. Germline lookup yields CDR1 SEHNR and CDR2 FQNEAQ (reference sequence). Deletions cut 8 bases from V and 4 bases from J, with 17 bases between. This CDR3 has 15 amino acids. The CDR3 spells CASGPRPRATGELFF. Here the CDR3 DNA reads TGTGCCAGCGGCCCCCGTCCGCGTGCCACCGGGGAGCTGTTTTTT.

This clonotype was counted between two and nine times. The V gene is TRBV28, the J gene TRBJ1-5; D gene unclear. The CDR3 runs 13 residues. Per the germline V gene, CDR1 is MDHEN and CDR2 is SYDVKM. Trimming stripped 7 bases from V and 6 bases from J, with 13 bases between. The CDR3 sequence is CASTDRAGQPQHF. CDR3 DNA: TGTGCCAGCACCGATCGGGCGGGTCAGCCCCAGCATTTT.

The chain carries TRBV27 and TRBJ2-7, with TRBD2 as a possible D gene (6 bases). Germline lookup yields CDR1 MNHEY and CDR2 SMNVEV (reference sequence). The CDR3 spans 14 residues. The V end was cut by 5 bases, the J end by 1 base, with 12 bases between. CDR3 DNA sequence: TGTGCCAGCAGTGACGGGGACTTATCCTACGAGCAGTACTTC. Protein product: CASSDGDLSYEQYF.

This clonotype was detected a few times. V is TRBV20-1 and J is TRBJ2-3; 7 bases are a match to TRBD1. The V and J ends lost 7 bases and 2 bases, in that order; junction bases with no gene match: 3. Germline values: CDR1 DFQATT, CDR2 SNEGSKA (reference sequence). This CDR3 has 12 amino acids. The CDR3 sequence: CSVGQDTDTQYF. Here the CDR3 DNA reads TGCAGTGTCGGACAGGACACAGATACGCAGTATTTT.

The gene calls are TRBV7-2 and TRBJ2-1; possible D gene TRBD2, 6 bases. The V gene lost 1 base and the J gene lost 8 bases, with 12 bases spanning the gap. Germline V gene data show CDR1 as SGHTA and CDR2 as FQGNSA. The CDR3 sequence is 14 residues long. The chain's CDR3 is CASSLGGDVDEQFF. The CDR3 coding sequence is TGTGCCAGCAGCTTAGGCGGGGACGTCGATGAGCAGTTCTTC.

In its sample, this clonotype was seen a few times. The rearrangement links TRBV7-9 to TRBJ1-1; a possible D gene is TRBD1 (6 bases). Germline CDR1 SEHNR, CDR2 FQNEAQ (reference sequence). V dropped 0 bases and J dropped 5 bases, with 13 bases sitting between them. The CDR3 runs to 15 residues. The CDR3 DNA is TGTGCCAGCAGCTTAGCCACAACCCAGGGGACTGAAGCTTTCTTT. The encoded protein is CASSLATTQGTEAFF.

This sequence joins TRBV5-1 and TRBJ1-5; D possibly corresponds to TRBD1 (6 bases). Germline V CDR1 and CDR2: SGHRS, YFSETQ. There are 15 residues in the CDR3. Trimming shortened V by 4 bases and J by 7 bases, and 18 bases separated the two germline ends. The CDR3 region is CASSDEGGLGQPQHF. CDR3 nucleotides: TGCGCCAGCAGCGATGAAGGGGGGCTAGGGCAGCCCCAGCATTTT.

This clonotype was seen only a few times. The gene calls are TRBV10-3 and TRBJ1-4; 7 nucleotides line up with TRBD1. Germline values: CDR1 ENHRY, CDR2 SYGVKD. The CDR3 loop spans 12 amino acids. The junction had 5 bases not matched to a gene; V was cut back by 10 bases and J by 6 bases. CDR3: CATRGGDEKLFF. CDR3 DNA sequence: TGTGCCACCAGGGGGGGGGATGAAAAACTGTTTTTT.

This chain connects TRBV5-1 to TRBJ1-1, with D possibly being TRBD1 (6 bases). Trimming stripped 0 bases from V and 3 bases from J, with 9 bases between. CDR1 and CDR2 (germline): SGHRS, YFSETQ. This CDR3 is 14 amino acids long. The CDR3 sequence: CASSLARGDTEAFF. DNA of the CDR3: TGCGCCAGCAGCTTGGCCAGGGGCGACACTGAAGCTTTCTTT.

This clonotype was seen at least ten times. The chain is built from TRBV3-1 and TRBJ2-7, with D possibly matching TRBD2 (5 bases). The V and J ends lost 1 base and 2 bases respectively, with 6 bases between them. The CDR3 has 13 amino acids. Looked up from germline, CDR1 is LGHDT and CDR2 is YNNKEL (reference sequence). CDR3 region: CASSQVGTYEQYF. The CDR3 DNA sequence: TGTGCCAGCAGCCAAGTCGGGACCTACGAGCAGTACTTC.

This clonotype has ten or more counts. The chain carries TRBV12-3 or TRBV12-4 and TRBJ2-1; the D is unclear. The length of the CDR3 is 14 residues. Trimming pared 3 bases from V and 0 bases from J, leaving 6 bases between. CDR3 sequence reads: CASSFSSSYNEQFF. Here the CDR3 DNA reads TGTGCCAGCAGTTTCTCAAGCTCCTACAATGAGCAGTTCTTC.

This clonotype was detected many times. The V call is TRBV6-5, the J call TRBJ2-7; no reliable D call. V was trimmed by 2 bases and J by 5 bases, leaving 19 bases between them. The CDR3 loop spans 16 amino acids. Germline loops: CDR1 MNHEY, CDR2 SVGAGI. The CDR3 DNA is TGTGCCAGCAGTTACACTCCCTCCAATCTGTTCGACGAGCAGTACTTC. It specifies CASSYTPSNLFDEQYF.

CDR3 sequence: CASRRPDLYNEQFF. DNA of the CDR3: TGTGCCAGCAGGAGACCGGACTTATACAATGAGCAGTTCTTC. This chain links TRBV6-1 with TRBJ2-1, with D perhaps TRBD2 (5 bases). The CDR3 has 14 amino acids. Germline V CDR1 and CDR2: MNHNS, SASEGT. Between the trimmed V and J ends, which lost 6 bases and 4 bases, there was a span of 13 bases.

This clonotype was observed a handful of times. The J gene is TRBJ2-5, the V gene TRBV18, with 9 bases that match TRBD2. The CDR3 spans 16 residues. Germline V CDR1 and CDR2: KGHSH, LQKENI. V lost 0 bases, J lost 6 bases, and 8 bases stayed unmatched. Here the CDR3 reads CASSPPSAGGQKTQYF. CDR3 nucleotides: TGTGCCAGCTCACCACCATCGGCGGGGGGGCAGAAGACCCAGTACTTC.

This clonotype came up a few times. The chain links TRBV9 to TRBJ2-7, with D uncertain. CDR1 is SGDLS and CDR2 is YYNGEE in the germline V gene. The V end was cut by 0 bases, the J end by 3 bases, with 10 bases between. The CDR3 runs to 14 residues. The CDR3 sequence: CASSVGRVGYEQYF. In DNA form, the CDR3 reads TGTGCCAGCAGCGTAGGAAGGGTAGGCTACGAGCAGTACTTC.

This clonotype was detected a few times. The rearrangement links TRBV29-1 to TRBJ2-3; weak D call: TRBD1 (5 bases). In germline, CDR1 is SQVTM, CDR2 ANQGSEA. CDR3 length: 13 amino acids. Trimming removed 6 bases from V and 2 bases from J, with 12 bases in between. The CDR3 DNA sequence: TGCAGCGTCCTGGGGCAGGACACAGATACGCAGTATTTT. Encoded protein: CSVLGQDTDTQYF.

The CDR3 DNA reads as TGCGCCAGCAGCCAAGAAGCCCGGGGACCGTACGAGCAGTACTTC. This gives the protein CASSQEARGPYEQYF. The J gene is TRBJ2-7, the V gene TRBV4-1; D might be TRBD1 or TRBD2, each matching 5 bases. The length of the CDR3 is 15 residues. Germline V gene data show CDR1 as MGHRA and CDR2 as YSYEKL. V was trimmed by 0 bases and J by 4 bases, leaving 13 bases between them.

This clonotype was recorded a few times. The CDR3 sequence: CASSYSGTGRQYF. Here the CDR3 DNA reads TGTGCCAGCAGTTATAGTGGGACAGGGCGGCAGTACTTC. The chain couples TRBV6-2 or TRBV6-3 to TRBJ2-7, with 9 bases identical to TRBD1. J was trimmed by 9 bases and V by 3 bases; bases with no gene match: 6. The CDR3 is 13 residues long. Germline CDR1 MNHEY, CDR2 SVGEGT.